This T cell receptor (beta chain) came from a study of early T cells in non-severe SARS-CoV-2 infection. Study-level background: The authors sequenced bulk RNA from unsorted whole blood, leaving chains unpaired.

Individual cDNA molecules carried attached unique molecular identifiers. Using its own MiXCR run on the 5' RACE reads, TCRdb lists one record per CDR3 protein. The sample lists some 30,000 distinct CDR3 sequences, around 3.9% occurring once. This clonotype was found many times. The sequenced sample was whole blood. The receptor's source is an adult who was a healthcare worker with PCR-confirmed SARS-CoV-2 infection or an uninfected control (not recorded which).

CDR3 region: CATSESKSTAYGYTF. The CDR3 DNA is TGTGCCACCAGTGAATCGAAATCGACGGCTTATGGCTACACCTTC. V gene TRBV24-1 combines with J gene TRBJ1-2; D is unclear. The V gene lost 4 bases and the J gene lost 5 bases, with 16 bases spanning the gap. This CDR3 region has 15 residues. The germline V gene encodes CDR1 KGHDR and CDR2 SFDVKD.